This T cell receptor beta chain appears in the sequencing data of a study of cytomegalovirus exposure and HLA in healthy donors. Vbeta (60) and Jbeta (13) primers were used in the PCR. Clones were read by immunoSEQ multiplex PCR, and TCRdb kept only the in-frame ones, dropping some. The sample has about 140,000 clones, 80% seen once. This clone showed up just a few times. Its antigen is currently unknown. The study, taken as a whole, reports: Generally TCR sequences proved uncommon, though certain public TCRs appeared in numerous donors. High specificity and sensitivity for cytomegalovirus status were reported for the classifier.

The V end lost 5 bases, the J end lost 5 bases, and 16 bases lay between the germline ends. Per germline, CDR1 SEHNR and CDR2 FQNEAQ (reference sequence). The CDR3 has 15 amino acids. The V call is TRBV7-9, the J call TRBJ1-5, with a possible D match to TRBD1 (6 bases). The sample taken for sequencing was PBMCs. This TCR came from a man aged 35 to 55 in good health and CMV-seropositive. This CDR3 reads CASSQGGGRYQPQHF. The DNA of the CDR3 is TGTGCCAGCAGCCAAGGCGGGGGGCGGTATCAGCCCCAGCATTTT. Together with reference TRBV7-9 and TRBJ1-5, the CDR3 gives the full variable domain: DTGVSQNPRHKITKRGQNVTFRCDPISEHNRLYWYRQTLGQGPEFLTYFQNEAQLEKSRLLSDRFSAERPKGSFSTLEIQRTEQGDSAMYLCASSQGGGRYQPQHFGDGTRLSIL.